The 31 T cell receptor beta chains below come from one sample, sequenced in a study of blood T cell repertoires in COVID-19. Clones were sequenced by immunoSEQ multiplex PCR, and TCRdb holds only the in-frame ones, with some missing. The sample has approximately 230,000 clones, approximately 80% seen once. The sequenced material came from peripheral blood. All receptors come from a man older than 75 with acute or convalescent COVID-19.

The rearrangement links TRBV3-1 (or the pseudogene TRBV3-2) to TRBJ1-4; maybe TRBD1 (5 bases). The V gene lost 4 bases and the J gene lost 6 bases, with 30 bases spanning the gap. Germline CDR1 reads LGHDT; CDR2 reads YNNKEL (reference sequence). The CDR3 has 20 residues. The CDR3 DNA reads as TGTGCCAGCAGCCTCCTAAAAAGGGGCAGGCAATCCCTTGGTGATGAAAAACTGTTTTTT. Protein product: CASSLLKRGRQSLGDEKLFF.

The chain carries TRBV10-3 and TRBJ1-1; TRBD1 matches at 8 bases. This CDR3 has 13 residues. The V segment lost 7 bases and the J segment 1 base; nucleotides outside the gene matches: 2. Germline CDR1 is ENHRY and CDR2 is SYGVKD. In nucleotides, the CDR3 is TGTGCCATCAACGGACAGGGGAACACTGAAGCTTTCTTT. This codes for CAINGQGNTEAFF.

The V and J genes are TRBV5-4 and TRBJ2-5, with 8 positions matching TRBD1. The germline V gene has CDR1 SGHNT and CDR2 YYREEE (reference sequence). The CDR3 has 16 residues. Trimming cost V 3 bases and J 4 bases; bases outside gene matches: 11. CDR3 sequence: CASSSRTGQGGETQYF. The CDR3 nucleotides are TGTGCCAGCAGCTCACGGACAGGGCAGGGGGGAGAGACCCAGTACTTC.

V usage is TRBV12-3 or TRBV12-4 and J usage is TRBJ1-6; 7 bases agree with TRBD1. The CDR3 extends over 13 amino acids. Trimming took 5 bases from V and 10 from J; bases not matched to a gene: 5. CDR3 protein: CASSRTGDSPLHF. In DNA form, the CDR3 reads TGTGCCAGCAGTAGGACAGGAGACTCACCCCTCCACTTT.

The chain combines TRBV18 with TRBJ2-7; no firm D call. V lost 3 bases and J 3 bases, leaving 3 bases between the germline ends. The CDR3 is 11 residues long. The germline V gene encodes CDR1 KGHSH and CDR2 LQKENI. The CDR3 spells CASSPNYEQYF. Here the CDR3 DNA reads TGTGCCAGCTCACCCAACTACGAGCAGTACTTC.

The rearrangement links TRBV21-1 to TRBJ2-3; the D call in the table, TRBD2, was not verified against the DNA. TRBV21-1 corresponds to a pseudogene. The CDR3 is made up of 14 amino acids. The CDR3 sequence is CAPNRGESTDTQYF. The CDR3 nucleotides read TGTGCCCCCAACCGGGGGGAGAGCACAGATACGCAGTATTTT.

J is TRBJ2-3 and V is TRBV24-1; 7 bases line up with TRBD1. With V trimmed by 4 bases and J by 3 bases, 6 bases remained unmatched. The CDR3 runs to 15 residues. Germline CDR1 KGHDR, CDR2 SFDVKD. The DNA of the CDR3 is TGTGCCACCAGTGACCACAGGGGAAGAACAGATACGCAGTATTTT. Its protein product is CATSDHRGRTDTQYF.

This chain links TRBV11-2 with TRBJ2-5; the D is unclear. This CDR3 region has 13 residues. Between the trimmed V and J ends, which lost 3 bases and 5 bases, there was a span of 10 bases. Germline-derived CDR1 and CDR2 are SGHAT and FQNNGV. The CDR3: CASSLGVRETQYF. DNA for the CDR3: TGTGCCAGCAGCTTGGGCGTTAGGGAGACCCAGTACTTC.

The J gene is TRBJ2-1, the V gene TRBV9; 11 nucleotides match TRBD2. V was clipped by 4 bases and J by 14 bases; unmatched bases: 11. CDR1 is SGDLS and CDR2 is YYNGEE in the germline V gene. The CDR3 sequence is 14 residues long. CDR3 sequence reads: CASSLTSGGNRKFF. The CDR3 DNA sequence: TGTGCCAGCAGCCTCACTAGCGGGGGTAATCGGAAGTTCTTC.

This CDR3 reads CARQGLSYNEQFF. The CDR3 DNA reads TGTGCCCGTCAGGGGCTTTCCTACAATGAGCAGTTCTTC. The chain links TRBV2 to TRBJ2-1; D possibly corresponds to TRBD1 (6 bases). The germline V gene encodes CDR1 SNHLY and CDR2 FYNNEI. This CDR3 region has 13 residues. The ends were cut back, 11 bases at V and 1 base at J, with 12 bases in the middle.

The DNA of the CDR3 is TGCGCCAGCAGCCAAGGTGCGGAAGCTAACTATGGCTACACCTTC. Amino acid sequence: CASSQGAEANYGYTF. This chain uses TRBV4-1 with TRBJ1-2; D ambiguous. V was trimmed by 1 base and J by 0 bases, leaving 9 bases between them. CDR1 and CDR2 (germline): MGHRA, YSYEKL. This CDR3 spans 15 amino acids.

V and J are TRBV7-6 and TRBJ2-2, with D hard to call. V dropped 5 bases and J dropped 0 bases, with 13 bases sitting between them. The CDR3 is made up of 16 amino acids. The germline CDR1 and CDR2 sequences are SGHVS and FNYEAQ. CDR3 in amino acids: CASSITIATNTGELFF. The DNA for the CDR3 is TGTGCCAGCAGCATAACCATCGCGACGAACACCGGGGAGCTGTTTTTT.

This chain connects TRBV5-5 to TRBJ1-4, with no clear D. Germline CDR1 reads SGHKS; CDR2 reads YYEKEE (reference sequence). This CDR3 is built from 14 residues. V lost 0 bases to trimming and J lost 4 bases, with 7 bases between them. This CDR3 is CASSLAGLNEKLFF. In nucleotides, the CDR3 is TGTGCCAGCAGCTTGGCCGGACTTAATGAAAAACTGTTTTTT.

The chain couples TRBV24-1 to TRBJ2-7; 7 positions match TRBD2. Germline-derived CDR1 and CDR2 are KGHDR and SFDVKD. The CDR3 has 15 amino acids. Losses at the gene ends were 6 bases for V and 4 bases for J; bases not matched to a gene: 11. The CDR3 is CATSRTGEGRYEQYF. The CDR3 nucleotides are TGTGCCACCAGTCGGACGGGGGAGGGGCGGTACGAGCAGTACTTC.

The rearrangement links TRBV12-3 or TRBV12-4 to TRBJ1-2; 10 bases align to TRBD1. The CDR3 sequence is 13 residues long. J was trimmed by 8 bases and V by 6 bases; bases with no gene match: 6. The CDR3 nucleotides are TGTGCCAGCAGCTCGACAGGGGGCAGGGGCTACACCTTC. It translates to CASSSTGGRGYTF.

The CDR3 nucleotides read TGTGCCAGCTCCTCCGGGACAAAGGGCTACACCTTC. It specifies CASSSGTKGYTF. The rearrangement uses TRBV12-3 or TRBV12-4 and TRBJ1-2, with a tentative D call TRBD1 (6 bases). This CDR3 is 12 amino acids long. V dropped 8 bases and J dropped 8 bases, with 15 bases sitting between them.

This sequence joins TRBV28 and TRBJ1-5; D is perhaps TRBD1 (6 bases). The CDR3 totals 14 residues. CDR1 and CDR2 (germline): MDHEN, SYDVKM. Trimming pared 1 base from V and 9 bases from J, leaving 13 bases between. The CDR3 region has the DNA TGTGCCAGCAGTTTATCAGGGGCGCTAAGGCCCCAGCATTTT. The encoded protein is CASSLSGALRPQHF.

The genes are TRBV19 and TRBJ2-5, with D possibly being TRBD2 (6 bases). Trimming stripped 6 bases from V and 13 bases from J, with 18 bases between. Per germline, CDR1 LNHDA and CDR2 SQIVND (reference sequence). This CDR3 has 12 amino acids. This CDR3 is CASSLSGRSRYF. CDR3 in DNA: TGTGCCAGTAGCCTCTCAGGGAGGAGCCGGTACTTC.

The chain couples TRBV5-1 to TRBJ2-3; 12 bases align to TRBD2. CDR3 length: 16 amino acids. Germline V gene data show CDR1 as SGHRS and CDR2 as YFSETQ. Trimming at V came to 0 bases and at J to 6 bases, leaving 5 bases not matched to a gene. The CDR3 region is CASSLGSSGGADTQYF. As DNA, the CDR3 is TGCGCCAGCAGCTTGGGATCTAGCGGGGGGGCCGATACGCAGTATTTT.

As concerns this clone: Sequence at one end of the junction differs from germline and may be a read error. The chain combines TRBV7-9 with TRBJ2-5; 12 positions agree with TRBD2. Germline V gives CDR1 SEHNR, CDR2 FQNEAQ (reference sequence). This CDR3 region has 15 residues. The DNA for the CDR3 is TGTGCCAGCAGCCTAGCGGGAGGGCCTGTAGAGACCCAGTACTTC. Its translation is CASSLAGGPVETQYF.

This chain links TRBV6-5 with TRBJ1-2; D unresolved. V was trimmed by 0 bases and J by 4 bases, leaving 9 bases between them. Germline CDR1 MNHEY, CDR2 SVGAGI. CDR3 length: 14 residues. The CDR3 region is CASSYSSPPYGYTF. Here the CDR3 DNA reads TGTGCCAGCAGTTACTCGAGTCCGCCCTATGGCTACACCTTC.

The chain combines TRBV5-1 with TRBJ2-2; D is unresolved. The CDR3 has 14 amino acids. V lost 0 bases and J 6 bases, leaving 9 bases between the germline ends. From germline, CDR1 is SGHRS and CDR2 YFSETQ. The CDR3 loop is CASSLVVLSGELFF. CDR3 sequence (DNA): TGCGCCAGCAGCTTGGTCGTTCTGTCCGGGGAGCTGTTTTTT.

This chain uses TRBV10-1 with TRBJ2-3, with TRBD2 matching over 8 bases. The CDR3 is 15 amino acids. In germline, CDR1 is WNHNN, CDR2 SYGVQD (reference sequence). V lost 3 bases, J lost 5 bases, and 7 bases stayed unmatched. The CDR3 sequence is CASSDLDGGGDTQYF. The CDR3 DNA reads TGCGCCAGCAGTGACCTGGACGGGGGGGGAGATACGCAGTATTTT.

The chain uses TRBV6-5 and TRBJ1-1, with TRBD1 matching over 8 bases. This CDR3 region has 15 residues. V was pared by 6 bases and J by 4 bases, with 10 bases of the junction left unmatched. CDR1 is MNHEY and CDR2 is SVGAGI in the germline V gene. The CDR3: CASRIRDRRRTEAFF. DNA of the CDR3: TGTGCCAGCAGAATCCGGGACAGGCGGCGCACTGAAGCTTTCTTT.

The rearrangement links TRBV5-5 to TRBJ2-2; 9 bases map to TRBD1. Germline V gene sequence: CDR1 SGHKS, CDR2 YYEKEE (reference sequence). V shed 4 bases, J shed 4 bases, and the junction held 14 bases outside the gene matches. The CDR3 extends over 18 amino acids. This CDR3 is CASSPRDRVVPGTGELFF. As DNA, the CDR3 is TGTGCCAGCAGCCCTCGGGACAGGGTTGTCCCGGGCACCGGGGAGCTGTTTTTT.

This clone was recorded many times. The gene calls are TRBV3-1 (or the pseudogene TRBV3-2) and TRBJ1-2; perhaps TRBD1 as D (6 bases). Deletions cut 2 bases from V and 4 bases from J, with 11 bases between. The CDR3 is 14 residues long. Germline V gives CDR1 LGHDT, CDR2 YNNKEL (reference sequence). The CDR3, as DNA: TGTGCCAGCAGCCAAACGCAGGGGCTCTATGGCTACACCTTC. Encoded protein: CASSQTQGLYGYTF.

The chain combines TRBV3-1 (or the pseudogene TRBV3-2) with TRBJ1-6, with 7 bases matching TRBD1. The CDR3 covers 19 residues. The J segment lost 0 bases and the V segment lost 6 bases, leaving 14 bases of the junction unmatched. Germline V gene lookup returns CDR1 LGHDT and CDR2 YNNKEL (reference sequence). CDR3 protein: CASRDRQGPRGSYNSPLHF. The CDR3 DNA follows: TGTGCCAGCAGGGATCGACAGGGCCCCAGGGGCTCCTATAATTCACCCCTCCACTTT.

The gene calls are TRBV6-5 and TRBJ1-5; the D gene is possibly TRBD1 (6 bases). The CDR3 covers 13 residues. Germline CDR1 is MNHEY and CDR2 is SVGAGI. The V end was cut by 7 bases, the J end by 5 bases, with 12 bases between. The CDR3: CASKGQRDQPQHF. Written as DNA, the CDR3 is TGTGCCAGCAAAGGACAGAGGGATCAGCCCCAGCATTTT.

The V gene is TRBV6-2 or TRBV6-3, the J gene TRBJ1-1, with 7 positions matching TRBD1. Per the germline V gene, CDR1 is MNHEY and CDR2 is SVGEGT. This CDR3 has 18 residues. The ends lost 0 bases at V and 0 bases at J; junction bases unmatched: 10. The CDR3 here is CASSYSIFRDSLNTEAFF. As DNA, the CDR3 is TGTGCCAGCAGTTACTCTATTTTCCGGGACAGCCTGAACACTGAAGCTTTCTTT.

Here the CDR3 reads CASSQIGGNTEAFF. The CDR3 bases are TGTGCCAGCAGCCAAATAGGCGGTAACACTGAAGCTTTCTTT. This chain connects TRBV3-1 (or the pseudogene TRBV3-2) to TRBJ1-1, with no clear D. With 2 bases removed from V and 2 bases from J, the gap between germline ends came to 9 bases. CDR3 length equals 14 residues. From germline, CDR1 is LGHDT and CDR2 YNNKEL (reference sequence).

The chain employs TRBV5-8 and TRBJ1-6; D is perhaps TRBD1 (6 bases). With 5 bases removed from V and 10 bases from J, the gap between germline ends came to 25 bases. This CDR3 has 17 amino acids. Germline V gene lookup returns CDR1 SGHTS and CDR2 YDEGEE. The DNA for the CDR3 is TGTGCCAGCAGTCTGAGGGGAGGGGGGTCGAGCGGCTCACCCCTCCACTTT. Its translation: CASSLRGGGSSGSPLHF.